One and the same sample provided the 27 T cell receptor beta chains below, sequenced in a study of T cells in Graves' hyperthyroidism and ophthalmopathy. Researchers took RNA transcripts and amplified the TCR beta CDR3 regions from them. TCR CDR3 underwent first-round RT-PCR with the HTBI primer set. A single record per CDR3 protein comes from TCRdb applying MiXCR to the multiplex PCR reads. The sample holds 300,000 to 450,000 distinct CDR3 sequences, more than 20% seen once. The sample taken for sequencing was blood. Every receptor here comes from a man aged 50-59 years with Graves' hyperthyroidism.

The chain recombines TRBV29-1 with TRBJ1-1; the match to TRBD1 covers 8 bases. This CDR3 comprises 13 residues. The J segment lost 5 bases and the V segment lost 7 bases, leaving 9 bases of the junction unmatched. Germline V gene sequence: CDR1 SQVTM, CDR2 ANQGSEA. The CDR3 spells CSAWDRKATEAFF. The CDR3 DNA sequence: TGCAGCGCTTGGGACAGGAAAGCTACTGAAGCTTTCTTT.

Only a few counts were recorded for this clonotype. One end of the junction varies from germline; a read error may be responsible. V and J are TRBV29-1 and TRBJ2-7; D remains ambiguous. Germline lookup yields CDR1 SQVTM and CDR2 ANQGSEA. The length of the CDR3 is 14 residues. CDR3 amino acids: CSVQDPGRTVEQYF. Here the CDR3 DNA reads TGCAGCGTTCAAGATCCCGGACGAACGGTCGAGCAGTACTTC.

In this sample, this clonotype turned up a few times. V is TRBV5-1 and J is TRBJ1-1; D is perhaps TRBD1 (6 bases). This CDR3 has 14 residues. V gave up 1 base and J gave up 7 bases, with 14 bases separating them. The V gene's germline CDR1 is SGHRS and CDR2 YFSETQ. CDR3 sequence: CASSLTGRLIEAFF. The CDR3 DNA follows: TGCGCCAGCAGCTTGACAGGGAGGTTGATTGAAGCTTTCTTT.

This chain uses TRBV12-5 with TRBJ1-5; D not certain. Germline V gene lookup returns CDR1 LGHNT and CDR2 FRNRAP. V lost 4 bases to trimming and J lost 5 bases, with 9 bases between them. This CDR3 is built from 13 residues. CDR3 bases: TGTGCTAGTGGTTATGACGGCTATCAGCCCCAGCATTTT. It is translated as CASGYDGYQPQHF. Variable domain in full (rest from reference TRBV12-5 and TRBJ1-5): DARVTQTPRHKVTEMGQEVTMRCQPILGHNTVFWYRQTMMQGLELLAYFRNRAPLDDSGMPKDRFSAEMPDATLATLKIQPSEPRDSAVYFCASGYDGYQPQHFGDGTRLSIL.

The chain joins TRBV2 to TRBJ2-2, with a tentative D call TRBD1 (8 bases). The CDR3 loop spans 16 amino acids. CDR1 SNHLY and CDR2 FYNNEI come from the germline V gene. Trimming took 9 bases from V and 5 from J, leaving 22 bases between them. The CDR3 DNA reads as TGTGCCAGAGGGACAGGCCCGCAGCGGGGAACCGGGGAGCTGTTTTTT. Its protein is CARGTGPQRGTGELFF.

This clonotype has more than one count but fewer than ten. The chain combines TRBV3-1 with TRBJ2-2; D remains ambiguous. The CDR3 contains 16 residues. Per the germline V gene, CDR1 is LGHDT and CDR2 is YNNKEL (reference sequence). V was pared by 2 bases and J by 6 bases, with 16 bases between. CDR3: CASSQYRFPYAGELFF. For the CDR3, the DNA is TGTGCCAGCAGCCAATATCGTTTTCCCTACGCCGGGGAGCTGTTTTTT.

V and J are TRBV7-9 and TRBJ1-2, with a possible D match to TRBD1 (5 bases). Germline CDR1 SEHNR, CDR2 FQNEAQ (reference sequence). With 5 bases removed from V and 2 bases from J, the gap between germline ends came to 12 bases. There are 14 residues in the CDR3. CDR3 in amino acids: CASSVGRNNYGYTF. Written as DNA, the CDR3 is TGTGCCAGCAGCGTGGGGCGAAACAACTATGGCTACACCTTC.

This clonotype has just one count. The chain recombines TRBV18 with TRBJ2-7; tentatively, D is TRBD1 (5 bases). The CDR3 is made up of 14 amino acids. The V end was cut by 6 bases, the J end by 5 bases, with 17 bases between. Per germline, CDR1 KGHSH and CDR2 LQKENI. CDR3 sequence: CASSLARTSDEQYF. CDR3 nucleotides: TGTGCCAGCTCCCTGGCCAGGACATCGGACGAGCAGTACTTC.

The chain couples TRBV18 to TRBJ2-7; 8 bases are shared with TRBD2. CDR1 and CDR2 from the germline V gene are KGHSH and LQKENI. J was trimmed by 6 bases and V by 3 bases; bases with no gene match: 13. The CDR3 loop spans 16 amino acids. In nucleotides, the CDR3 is TGTGCCAGCTCACCGGTCCTAGCGGGTTCTCCTGGCGAGCAGTACTTC. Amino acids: CASSPVLAGSPGEQYF. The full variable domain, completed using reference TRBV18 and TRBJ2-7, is NAGVMQNPRHLVRRRGQEARLRCSPMKGHSHVYWYRQLPEEGLKFMVYLQKENIIDESGMPKERFSAEFPKEGPSILRIQQVVRGDSAAYFCASSPVLAGSPGEQYFGPGTRLTVT.

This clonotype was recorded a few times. The chain's CDR3 is CASSAGVSEQFF. In DNA, the CDR3 is TGTGCCAGCTCAGCGGGAGTAAGTGAGCAGTTCTTC. V is TRBV18 and J is TRBJ2-1; 7 bases align to TRBD2. Germline CDR1 KGHSH, CDR2 LQKENI. V lost 5 bases and J lost 9; bases outside the gene matches: 4. This CDR3 has 12 residues.

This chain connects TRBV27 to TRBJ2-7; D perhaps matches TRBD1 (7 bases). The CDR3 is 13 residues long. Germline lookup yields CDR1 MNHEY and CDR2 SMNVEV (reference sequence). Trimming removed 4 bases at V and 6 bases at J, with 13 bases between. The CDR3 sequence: CASSSPQGGEQYF. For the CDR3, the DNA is TGTGCCAGCAGTTCGCCCCAGGGGGGCGAGCAGTACTTC.

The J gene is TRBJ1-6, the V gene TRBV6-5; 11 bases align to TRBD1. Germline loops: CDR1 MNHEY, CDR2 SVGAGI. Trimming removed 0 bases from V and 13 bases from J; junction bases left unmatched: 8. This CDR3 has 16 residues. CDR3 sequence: CASSYSRTGGPTPLHF. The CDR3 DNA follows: TGTGCCAGCAGTTACTCCCGGACAGGGGGCCCCACCCCCCTCCACTTT.

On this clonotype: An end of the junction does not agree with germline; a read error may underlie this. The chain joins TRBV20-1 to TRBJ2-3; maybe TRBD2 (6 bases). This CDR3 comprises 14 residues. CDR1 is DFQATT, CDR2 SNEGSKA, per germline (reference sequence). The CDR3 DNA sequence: TGCAGTGCGACGCAGGAGGGAGCGACAGATAAGCAGTATTTT. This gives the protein CSATQEGATDKQYF.

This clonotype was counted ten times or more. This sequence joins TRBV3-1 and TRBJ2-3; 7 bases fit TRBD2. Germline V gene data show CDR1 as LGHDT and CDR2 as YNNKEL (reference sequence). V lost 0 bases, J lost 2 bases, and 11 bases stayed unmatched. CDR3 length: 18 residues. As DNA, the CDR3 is TGTGCCAGCAGCCAAGAAGGGGCCAGCGGGACCTACACAGATACGCAGTATTTT. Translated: CASSQEGASGTYTDTQYF.

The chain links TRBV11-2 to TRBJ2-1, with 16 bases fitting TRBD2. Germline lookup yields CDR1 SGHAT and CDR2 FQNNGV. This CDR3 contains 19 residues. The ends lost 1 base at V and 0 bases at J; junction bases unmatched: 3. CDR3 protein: CASSLGGTSGRASYNEQFF. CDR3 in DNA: TGTGCCAGCAGCTTAGGGGGGACTAGCGGGAGGGCCTCCTACAATGAGCAGTTCTTC.

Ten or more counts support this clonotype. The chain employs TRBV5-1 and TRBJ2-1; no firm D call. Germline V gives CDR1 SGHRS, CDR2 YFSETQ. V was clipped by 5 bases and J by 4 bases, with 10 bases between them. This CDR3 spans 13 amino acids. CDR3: CASRLNLYNEQFF. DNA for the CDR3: TGCGCCAGCAGATTGAACCTATACAATGAGCAGTTCTTC.

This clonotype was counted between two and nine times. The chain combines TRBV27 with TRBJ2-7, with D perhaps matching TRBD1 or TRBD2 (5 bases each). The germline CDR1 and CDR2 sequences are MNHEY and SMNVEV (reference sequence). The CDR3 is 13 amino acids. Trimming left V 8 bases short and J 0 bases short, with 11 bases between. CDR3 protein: CASGDPLSYEQYF. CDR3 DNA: TGTGCCAGCGGGGACCCACTCTCCTACGAGCAGTACTTC.

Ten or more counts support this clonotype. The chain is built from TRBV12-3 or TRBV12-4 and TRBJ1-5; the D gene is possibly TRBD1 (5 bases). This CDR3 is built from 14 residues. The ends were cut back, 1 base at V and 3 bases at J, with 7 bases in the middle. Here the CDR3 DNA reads TGTGCCAGCAGTTTAGGGGGGACCAATCAGCCCCAGCATTTT. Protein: CASSLGGTNQPQHF.

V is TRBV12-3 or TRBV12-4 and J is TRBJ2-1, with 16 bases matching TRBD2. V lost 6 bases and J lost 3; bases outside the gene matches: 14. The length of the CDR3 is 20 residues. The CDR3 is CASRIRTGTSGRELYNEQFF. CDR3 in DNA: TGTGCCAGCAGAATCAGAACCGGGACTAGCGGGAGGGAACTCTACAATGAGCAGTTCTTC.

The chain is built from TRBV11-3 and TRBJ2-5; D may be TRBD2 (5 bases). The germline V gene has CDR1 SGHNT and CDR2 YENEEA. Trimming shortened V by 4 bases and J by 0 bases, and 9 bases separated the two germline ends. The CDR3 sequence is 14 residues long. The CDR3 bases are TGTGCCAGCAGCTCCCTGGGAGACCAAGAGACCCAGTACTTC. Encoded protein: CASSSLGDQETQYF. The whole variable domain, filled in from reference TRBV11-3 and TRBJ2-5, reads EAGVVQSPRYKIIEKKQPVAFWCNPISGHNTLYWYLQNLGQGPELLIRYENEEAVDDSQLPKDRFSAERLKGVDSTLKIQPAELGDSAVYLCASSSLGDQETQYFGPGTRLLVL.

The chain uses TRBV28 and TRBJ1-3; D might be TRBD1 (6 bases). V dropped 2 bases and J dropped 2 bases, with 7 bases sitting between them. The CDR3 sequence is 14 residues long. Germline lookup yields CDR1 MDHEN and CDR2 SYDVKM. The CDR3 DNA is TGTGCCAGCAGTTTAAGGACAGCTGGAAACACCATATATTTT. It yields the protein CASSLRTAGNTIYF. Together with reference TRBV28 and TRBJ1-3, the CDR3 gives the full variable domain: DVKVTQSSRYLVKRTGEKVFLECVQDMDHENMFWYRQDPGLGLRLIYFSYDVKMKEKGDIPEGYSVSREKKERFSLILESASTNQTSMYLCASSLRTAGNTIYFGEGSWLTVV.

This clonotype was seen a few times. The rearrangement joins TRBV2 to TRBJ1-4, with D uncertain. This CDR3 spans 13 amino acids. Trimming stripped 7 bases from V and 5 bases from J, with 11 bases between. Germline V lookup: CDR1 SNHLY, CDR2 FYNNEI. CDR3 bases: TGTGCCAGCACGCGGGCAAGGAATGAAAAACTGTTTTTT. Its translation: CASTRARNEKLFF.

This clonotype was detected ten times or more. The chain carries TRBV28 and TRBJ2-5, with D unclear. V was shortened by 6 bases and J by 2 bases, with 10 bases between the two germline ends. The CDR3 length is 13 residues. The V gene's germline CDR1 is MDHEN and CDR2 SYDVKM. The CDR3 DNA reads TGTGCCAGCAGAGCCGCTGGGCAAGAGACCCAGTACTTC. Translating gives CASRAAGQETQYF. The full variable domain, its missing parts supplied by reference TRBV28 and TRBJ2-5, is DVKVTQSSRYLVKRTGEKVFLECVQDMDHENMFWYRQDPGLGLRLIYFSYDVKMKEKGDIPEGYSVSREKKERFSLILESASTNQTSMYLCASRAAGQETQYFGPGTRLLVL.

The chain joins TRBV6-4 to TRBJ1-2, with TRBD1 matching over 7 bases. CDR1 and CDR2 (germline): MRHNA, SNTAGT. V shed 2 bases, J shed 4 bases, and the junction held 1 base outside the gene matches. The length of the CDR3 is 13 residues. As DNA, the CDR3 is TGTGCCAGCAGTGACGGGGACAGCTATGGCTACACCTTC. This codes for CASSDGDSYGYTF.

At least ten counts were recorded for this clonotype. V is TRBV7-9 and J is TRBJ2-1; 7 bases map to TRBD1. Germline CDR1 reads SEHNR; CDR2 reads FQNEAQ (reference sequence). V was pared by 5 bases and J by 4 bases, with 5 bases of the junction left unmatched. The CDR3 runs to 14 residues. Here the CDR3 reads CASSTGTEYNEQFF. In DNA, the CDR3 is TGTGCCAGCAGCACCGGGACAGAGTACAATGAGCAGTTCTTC.

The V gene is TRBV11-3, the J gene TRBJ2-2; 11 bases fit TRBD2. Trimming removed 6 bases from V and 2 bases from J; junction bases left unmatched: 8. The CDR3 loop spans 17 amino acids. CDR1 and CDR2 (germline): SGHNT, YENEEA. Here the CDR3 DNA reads TGTGCCAGCAGTACCCCGGGACTAGCGGCTAACACCGGGGAGCTGTTTTTT. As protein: CASSTPGLAANTGELFF. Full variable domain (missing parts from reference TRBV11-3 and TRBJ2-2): EAGVVQSPRYKIIEKKQPVAFWCNPISGHNTLYWYLQNLGQGPELLIRYENEEAVDDSQLPKDRFSAERLKGVDSTLKIQPAELGDSAVYLCASSTPGLAANTGELFFGEGSRLTVL.

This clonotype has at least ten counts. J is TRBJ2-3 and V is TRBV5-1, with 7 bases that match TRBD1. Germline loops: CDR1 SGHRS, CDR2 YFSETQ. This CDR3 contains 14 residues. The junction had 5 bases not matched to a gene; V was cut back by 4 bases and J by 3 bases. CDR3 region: CASSGGQSTDTQYF. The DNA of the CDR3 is TGCGCCAGCAGCGGGGGACAGTCAACAGATACGCAGTATTTT.